The 5 T cell receptor beta chains presented below share a single source sample, sequenced in a study of T cells expressing NK-cell markers. Reanalyzing the 5' RACE reads, TCRdb keeps one entry per CDR3 protein, without DNA. The sample spans hundreds of thousands of distinct CDR3 sequences; the ten largest clones claim less than 7.5%. Sequenced input: blood T cells: a sorted CD56 or NKG2C T cell subset, CD4+ or CD8+ T cells, or bulk PBMC T cells (not recorded which). These receptor sequences come from a woman aged 18-69 years in good health.

V gene TRBV24-1 combines with J gene TRBJ2-3; TCRdb gives TRBD1 as the D gene, but with no DNA this cannot be confirmed. Germline assignment: CDR1 KGHDR and CDR2 SFDVKD. CDR3 length: 16 residues. This CDR3 reads CATSDPGTGGTDTQYF.

CDR3 region: CATGQGEAHPWNEQFF. The V call is TRBV5-1, the J call TRBJ2-1; no DNA is available, so the TRBD2 call from TCRdb remains unchecked. The CDR3 consists of 16 residues. Per germline, CDR1 SGHRS and CDR2 YFSETQ.

V is TRBV11-1 and J is TRBJ2-2; there is no DNA to check the TCRdb D call of TRBD2. From germline, CDR1 is SGHAT and CDR2 FQDESV (reference sequence). The CDR3 has 17 amino acids. The CDR3 is CASSLDLAGPNTGELFF.

This chain links TRBV20-1 with TRBJ2-1; the D gene TCRdb calls, TRBD1, cannot be checked with no DNA. The germline V gene encodes CDR1 DFQATT and CDR2 SNEGSKA (reference sequence). There are 12 residues in the CDR3. The CDR3 region is CSAMGGRYEQFF.

The CDR3 loop reads CSVESPGVYNEQFF. The rearrangement joins TRBV29-1 to TRBJ2-1; with no DNA, the TCRdb D assignment of TRBD1 cannot be verified. The CDR3 has 14 amino acids. Per the germline V gene, CDR1 is SQVTM and CDR2 is ANQGSEA.